These T cell receptor beta chains were read from a single sample in a study of somatic mutations in cytotoxic T cells in rheumatoid arthritis. Profiling relied on immunoSEQ multiplex PCR, and the TCRdb table lists in-frame clones only, not all of them. The sample shows 20,000 or so clones, 70% to 85% of them seen only once. The sequenced sample was CD8+ T cells sorted from blood. These receptor sequences come from a man in his sixties in good health. The CDR3 runs from the conserved cysteine through the conserved F or W. A D gene is named only where the DNA matches it firmly. The size of a clone is reported for some rows only, either as once, few or many, or as a class for expanded clones.

TRBD2 | - | TRBJ2-7 | TRBV4-3 | 15 | TGCGCCAGCAGCCAAGTGTTAGCGGGCCAGTACGAGCAGTACTTC | CASSQVLAGQYEQYF
- | - | TRBJ1-5 | TRBV4-1 | 15 | TGCGCCAGCAGCCAAGATCCTGGGGCAGGTCAGCCCCAGCATTTT | CASSQDPGAGQPQHF
TRBD1 | - | TRBJ1-5 | TRBV27 | 15 | TGTGCCAGCAGACCTATCGGACAGGTTCATCAGCCCCAGCATTTT | CASRPIGQVHQPQHF
TRBD2 | - | TRBJ2-7 | TRBV10-3 | 12 | TGTGCCATAGCTAGCGGGACTTACGAGCAGTACTTC | CAIASGTYEQYF
TRBD1 | - | TRBJ2-7 | TRBV11-1 | 15 | TGTGCCAGCAGCTTAACAGGGGCCGCCACCTACGAGCAGTACTTC | CASSLTGAATYEQYF
- | - | TRBJ1-2 | TRBV7-8 | 16 | TGTGCCAGCAGCTTAGAGGTTTCAGGGACTTACTATGGCTACACCTTC | CASSLEVSGTYYGYTF
- | few | TRBJ1-1 | TRBV4-1 | 14 | TGCGCCAGCAGCCAAGGAGAGGCTTGGACTGAAGCTTTCTTT | CASSQGEAWTEAFF
- | once | TRBJ2-3 | TRBV11-2 | 17 | TGTGCCAGCAGCTTAGGGGTGTACCAGCGCAACACAGATACGCAGTATTTT | CASSLGVYQRNTDTQYF
TRBD1 | - | TRBJ2-3 | TRBV27 | 16 | TGTGCCAGCAGTTTTGGGCGGACAGGGGTGGAAGATACGCAGTATTTT | CASSFGRTGVEDTQYF
TRBD1 | once | TRBJ1-2 | TRBV27 | 14 | TGTGCCAGCAGTTTGACAGGGGAAGGCTATGGCTACACCTTC | CASSLTGEGYGYTF
- | - | TRBJ2-7 | TRBV4-1 | 18 | TGCGCCAGCAGCCCGAGAAACAGGGTTCGGGCGGGTCATTACGAGCAGTACTTC | CASSPRNRVRAGHYEQYF
- | - | TRBJ1-2 | TRBV7-2 | 15 | TGTGCCAGCAGCTTAGGTCCTGGAGTTCTCTATGGCTACACCTTC | CASSLGPGVLYGYTF
- | - | TRBJ1-5 | TRBV5-6 | 13 | TGTGCCAGCAGCTTGGGCCGGGGTCAGCCCCAGCATTTT | CASSLGRGQPQHF
TRBD1 | - | TRBJ1-4 | TRBV5-1 | 17 | TGCGCCAGCAGCGCCCGGACAGGGGACGCAACTAATGAAAAACTGTTTTTT | CASSARTGDATNEKLFF
TRBD1 | few | TRBJ2-7 | TRBV7-9 | 15 | TGTGCCAGCAGCGACAGGGCACTATACTCCTACGAGCAGTACTTC | CASSDRALYSYEQYF
TRBD1 | - | TRBJ1-4 | TRBV5-1 | 15 | TGCGCCAGCAGCTCCTCGGGACAGTCTAATGAAAAACTGTTTTTT | CASSSSGQSNEKLFF
- | once | TRBJ2-5 | TRBV27 | 14 | TGTGCCAGCAGTTGGACAGACCCACAAGAGACCCAGTACTTC | CASSWTDPQETQYF
- | - | TRBJ1-5 | TRBV7-9 | 15 | TGTGCCAGCAGCGATCAGGGTTTTAGCAATCAGCCCCAGCATTTT | CASSDQGFSNQPQHF
TRBD1 | - | TRBJ2-1 | TRBV29-1 | 16 | TGCAGCGTTGGCCCCGGGACAGGGTTACCGGGTGGGGAGCAGTTCTTC | CSVGPGTGLPGGEQFF
- | - | TRBJ2-7 | TRBV27 | 16 | TGTGCCAGCACCCCACTGGGGAGACCGAGCTCCTACGAGCAGTACTTC | CASTPLGRPSSYEQYF
- | - | TRBJ1-1 | TRBV7-6 | 13 | TGTGCCACAGGATCCCACGGGAACACTGAAGCTTTCTTT | CATGSHGNTEAFF
TRBD1 | - | TRBJ2-5 | TRBV29-1 | 17 | TGCAGCGTTGAAGATGGCGAAGGGGGCGTGAGTCGAGAGACCCAGTACTTC | CSVEDGEGGVSRETQYF
TRBD1 | - | TRBJ2-7 | TRBV27 | 12 | TGTGCCAGCATGAACAGGGGCCACGAGCAGTACTTC | CASMNRGHEQYF
- | - | TRBJ2-7 | TRBV7-9 | 12 | TGTGCCAGCAGCCCCCTATCCTACGAGCAGTACTTC | CASSPLSYEQYF
TRBD2 | - | TRBJ2-3 | TRBV7-2 | 13 | TGTGCCAGCAGCCGGACTAGCGGGAAGAAGCAGTATTTT | CASSRTSGKKQYF
- | - | TRBJ2-7 | TRBV5-6 | 12 | TGTGCCAGCAGCTTGGATACCTACGAGCAGTACTTC | CASSLDTYEQYF
- | - | TRBJ2-6 | TRBV23-1 | 17 | TGCGCCAGCAGTCAACTATGTAATAAGTCTGGGGCCAACGTCCTGACTTTC | CASSQLCNKSGANVLTF
- | few | TRBJ2-2 | TRBV4-3 | 17 | TGCGCCAGCAGCCAAGATTTCATGGGACAAAACACCGGGGAGCTGTTTTTT | CASSQDFMGQNTGELFF
- | - | TRBJ2-7 | TRBV28 | 11 | TGTGCCAGCAGTCCCGGGGACGAGCAGTACTTC | CASSPGDEQYF
TRBD2 | - | TRBJ2-1 | TRBV27 | 16 | TGTGCCAGCAGTTTAGGGAGCGGGGGGGCCTACAATGAGCAGTTCTTC | CASSLGSGGAYNEQFF
TRBD1 | - | TRBJ1-6 | TRBV11-1 | 14 | TGTGCCAGCAGCTTATGGGACAGGGGATCACCCCTCCACTTT | CASSLWDRGSPLHF
- | - | TRBJ1-2 | TRBV7-9 | 12 | TGTGCCAGCACCGGGACTTCCTATGGCTACACCTTC | CASTGTSYGYTF
TRBD2 | - | TRBJ2-7 | TRBV4-2 | 15 | TGTGCCAGCAGCCAAGAGACTAGCGAGGTATACGAGCAGTACTTC | CASSQETSEVYEQYF
- | - | TRBJ2-7 | TRBV4-1 | 13 | TGCGCCAGCAGCCAAACTCCGGGGAAGGAGCAGTACTTC | CASSQTPGKEQYF
TRBD2 | - | TRBJ2-5 | TRBV7-9 | 12 | TGTGCCACCCGGGAGGCGGGGCGGACCCAGTACTTC | CATREAGRTQYF
- | - | TRBJ2-7 | TRBV14 | 14 | TGTGCCAGCAGCCCGGGACTCGAGGTGGGGGAGCAGTACTTC | CASSPGLEVGEQYF
- | once | TRBJ2-7 | TRBV29-1 | 13 | TGCAGCGTTGAAGAAGGGGGCTCCTACGAGCAGTACTTC | CSVEEGGSYEQYF
- | - | TRBJ2-1 | TRBV5-4 | 15 | TGTGCCAGCAGCTTGGATGCGGTATCCTACAATGAGCAGTTCTTC | CASSLDAVSYNEQFF
- | - | TRBJ2-1 | TRBV2 | 14 | TGTGCCAGCAGTGTTGAGGGGCGGGGCAATGAGCAGTTCTTC | CASSVEGRGNEQFF
- | - | TRBJ1-5 | TRBV27 | 14 | TGTGCCAGCAGTGGGGGGATTAGCAATCAGCCCCAGCATTTT | CASSGGISNQPQHF
- | - | TRBJ2-2 | TRBV5-5 | 14 | TGTGCCAGCAGCCTGACTGAGGGCACCGGGGAGCTGTTTTTT | CASSLTEGTGELFF
TRBD1 | few | TRBJ2-7 | TRBV6-5 | 14 | TGTGCCAGCAGCCCGGGACAGGGCTCCTACGAGCAGTACTTC | CASSPGQGSYEQYF
- | - | TRBJ2-7 | TRBV7-9 | 15 | TGTGCCAGCAGCGTCGAGGCAGGGGGACTCTACGAGCAGTACTTC | CASSVEAGGLYEQYF
TRBD1 | - | TRBJ1-5 | TRBV4-1 | 17 | TGCGCCAGCAGCCAAGAAGGCAAAGGGGGCGCGGGTCAGCCCCAGCATTTT | CASSQEGKGGAGQPQHF
- | - | TRBJ2-7 | TRBV14 | 16 | TGTGCCAGCAGCCAAGATCTATTTAGGGACATTTACGAGCAGTACTTC | CASSQDLFRDIYEQYF
TRBD1 | - | TRBJ2-7 | TRBV6-4 | 13 | TGTGCCAGCACCCGACAGGGGGGGTACGAGCAGTACTTC | CASTRQGGYEQYF
TRBD2 | - | TRBJ2-1 | TRBV4-2 | 16 | TGTGCCAGCAGCCAAGACTTAGCGGGGACATACAATGAGCAGTTCTTC | CASSQDLAGTYNEQFF
TRBD1 | once | TRBJ1-1 | TRBV5-6 | 15 | TGTGCCAGCAGCTTGGGACAGGGCCTGAACACTGAAGCTTTCTTT | CASSLGQGLNTEAFF
TRBD1 | few | TRBJ2-7 | TRBV11-2 | 14 | TGTGCCAGCAGCCTGGGACAGGGGGCAGAAGAGCAGTACTTC | CASSLGQGAEEQYF
- | - | TRBJ2-1 | TRBV27 | 14 | TGTGCCAGCAGTTTAACTCAGGGGATAAGTGAGCAGTTCTTC | CASSLTQGISEQFF
TRBD1 | - | TRBJ2-7 | TRBV4-2 | 15 | TGTGCCAGCAGCCAAGAGGGACAGTTAGTCTACGAGCAGTACTTC | CASSQEGQLVYEQYF